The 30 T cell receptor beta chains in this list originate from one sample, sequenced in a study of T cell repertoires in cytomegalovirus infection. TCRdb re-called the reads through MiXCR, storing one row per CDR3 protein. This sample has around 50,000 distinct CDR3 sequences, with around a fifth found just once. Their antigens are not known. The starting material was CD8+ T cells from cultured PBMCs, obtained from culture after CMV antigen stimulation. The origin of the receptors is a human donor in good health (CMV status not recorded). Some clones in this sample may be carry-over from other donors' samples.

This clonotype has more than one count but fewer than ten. In DNA form, the CDR3 reads TGCGCCAGCAGCCAACGGAACTCCGAGACAGGGCAGGACACTGAAGCTTTCTTT. This encodes CASSQRNSETGQDTEAFF. The rearrangement joins TRBV5-1 to TRBJ1-1, with 7 bases that match TRBD1. Trimming removed 4 bases from V and 3 bases from J; junction bases left unmatched: 18. Germline V gives CDR1 SGHRS, CDR2 YFSETQ. This CDR3 is 18 amino acids long.

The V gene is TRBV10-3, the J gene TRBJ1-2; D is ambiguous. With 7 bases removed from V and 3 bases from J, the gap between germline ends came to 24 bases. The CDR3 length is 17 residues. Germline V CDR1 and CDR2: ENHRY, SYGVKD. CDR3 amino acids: CAINTGSSGRWDYGYTF. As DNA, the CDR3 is TGTGCCATCAATACTGGTTCGTCTGGTAGATGGGACTATGGCTACACCTTC.

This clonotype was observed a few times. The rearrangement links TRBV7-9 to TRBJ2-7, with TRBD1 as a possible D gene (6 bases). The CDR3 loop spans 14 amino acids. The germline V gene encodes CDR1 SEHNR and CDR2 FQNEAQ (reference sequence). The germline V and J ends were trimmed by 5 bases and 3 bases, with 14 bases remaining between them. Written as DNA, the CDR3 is TGTGCCAGCAGCCAGGACAGTCGGATCTACGAGCAGTACTTC. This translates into CASSQDSRIYEQYF.

The CDR3 DNA is TGTGCCAGCAGCTTAGAGGAGAACAGGGAGAATGGCTACACCTTC. This gives the protein CASSLEENRENGYTF. The rearrangement joins TRBV7-2 to TRBJ1-2; D might be TRBD1 (6 bases). From germline, CDR1 is SGHTA and CDR2 FQGNSA. The CDR3 covers 15 residues. Trimming took off 1 base at V and 6 bases at J, with 15 bases between the two ends.

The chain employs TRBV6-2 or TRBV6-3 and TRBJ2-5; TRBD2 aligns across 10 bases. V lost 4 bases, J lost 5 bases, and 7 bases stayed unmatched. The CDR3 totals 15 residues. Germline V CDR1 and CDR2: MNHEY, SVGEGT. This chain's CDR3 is CASSWASGSGETQYF. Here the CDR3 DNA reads TGTGCCAGCAGTTGGGCTAGCGGGAGTGGGGAGACCCAGTACTTC.

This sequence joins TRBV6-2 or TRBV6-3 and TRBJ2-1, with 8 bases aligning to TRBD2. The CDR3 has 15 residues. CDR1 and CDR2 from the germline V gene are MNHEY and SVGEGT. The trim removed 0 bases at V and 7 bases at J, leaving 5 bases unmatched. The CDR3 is CASSYSGREENEQFF. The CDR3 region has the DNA TGTGCCAGCAGTTACTCAGGGCGGGAGGAGAATGAGCAGTTCTTC.

The CDR3 loop is CASSLGRGGNTIYF. Written as DNA, the CDR3 is TGTGCCAGCAGTTTAGGCAGGGGTGGAAACACCATATATTTT. The chain combines TRBV27 with TRBJ1-3, with D possibly matching TRBD1 (6 bases). Germline assignment: CDR1 MNHEY and CDR2 SMNVEV (reference sequence). The ends were cut back, 2 bases at V and 3 bases at J, with 8 bases in the middle. This CDR3 is 14 amino acids long.

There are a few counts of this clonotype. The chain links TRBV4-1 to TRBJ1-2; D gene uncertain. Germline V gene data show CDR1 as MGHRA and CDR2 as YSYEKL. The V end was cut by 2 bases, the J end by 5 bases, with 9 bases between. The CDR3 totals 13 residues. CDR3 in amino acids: CASSQISGYGYTF. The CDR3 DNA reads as TGCGCCAGCAGCCAAATATCGGGTTATGGCTACACCTTC.

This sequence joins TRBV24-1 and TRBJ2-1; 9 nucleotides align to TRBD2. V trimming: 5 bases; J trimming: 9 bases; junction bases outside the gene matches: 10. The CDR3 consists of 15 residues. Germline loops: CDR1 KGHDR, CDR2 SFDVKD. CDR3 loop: CATSVISGGMVEQFF. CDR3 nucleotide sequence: TGTGCCACCAGTGTAATTAGCGGGGGAATGGTTGAGCAGTTCTTC.

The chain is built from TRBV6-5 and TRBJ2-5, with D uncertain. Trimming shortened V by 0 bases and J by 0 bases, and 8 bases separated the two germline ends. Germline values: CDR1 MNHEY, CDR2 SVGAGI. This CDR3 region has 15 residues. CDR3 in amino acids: CASSYSRPDQETQYF. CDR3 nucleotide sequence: TGTGCCAGCAGTTACTCGAGGCCAGACCAAGAGACCCAGTACTTC.

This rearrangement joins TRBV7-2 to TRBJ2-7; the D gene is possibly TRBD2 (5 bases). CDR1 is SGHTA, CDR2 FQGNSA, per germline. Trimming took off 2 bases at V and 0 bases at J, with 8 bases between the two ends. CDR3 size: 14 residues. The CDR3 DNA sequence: TGTGCCAGCAGCTTATCCGGGATCTCCTACGAGCAGTACTTC. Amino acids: CASSLSGISYEQYF.

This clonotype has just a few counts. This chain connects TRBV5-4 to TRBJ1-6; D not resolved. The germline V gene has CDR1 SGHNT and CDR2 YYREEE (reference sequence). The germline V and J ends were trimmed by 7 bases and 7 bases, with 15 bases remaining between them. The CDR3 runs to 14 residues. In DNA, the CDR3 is TGTGCCAGCTGGAGTAGGGAAGGGAATTCACCCCTCCACTTT. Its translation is CASWSREGNSPLHF. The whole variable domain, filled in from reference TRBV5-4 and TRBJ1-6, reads ETGVTQSPTHLIKTRGQQVTLRCSSQSGHNTVSWYQQALGQGPQFIFQYYREEENGRGNFPPRFSGLQFPNYSSELNVNALELDDSALYLCASWSREGNSPLHFGNGTRLTVT.

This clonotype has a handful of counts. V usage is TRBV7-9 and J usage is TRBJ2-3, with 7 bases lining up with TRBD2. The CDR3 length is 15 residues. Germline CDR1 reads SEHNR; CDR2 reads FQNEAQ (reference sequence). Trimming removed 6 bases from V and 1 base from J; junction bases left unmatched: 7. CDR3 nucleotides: TGTGCCAGCAGTCCAGCGGGGTTTGGCACAGATACGCAGTATTTT. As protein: CASSPAGFGTDTQYF.

The CDR3 DNA reads as TGCGCCAGCAGCCCAAGAATAGGAACGAGCTCCTACAATGAGCAGTTCTTC. Protein: CASSPRIGTSSYNEQFF. The chain employs TRBV4-3 and TRBJ2-1; D gene ambiguous. Per the germline V gene, CDR1 is LGHNA and CDR2 is YSLEER. V was cut by 4 bases and J by 0 bases, with 16 bases left in between. The CDR3 has 17 residues.

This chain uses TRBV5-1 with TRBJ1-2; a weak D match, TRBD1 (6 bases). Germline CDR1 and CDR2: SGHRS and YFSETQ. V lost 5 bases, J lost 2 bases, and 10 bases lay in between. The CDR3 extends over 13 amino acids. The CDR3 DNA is TGCGCCAGCAGGACAGGTATCAACTATGGCTACACCTTC. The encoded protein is CASRTGINYGYTF.

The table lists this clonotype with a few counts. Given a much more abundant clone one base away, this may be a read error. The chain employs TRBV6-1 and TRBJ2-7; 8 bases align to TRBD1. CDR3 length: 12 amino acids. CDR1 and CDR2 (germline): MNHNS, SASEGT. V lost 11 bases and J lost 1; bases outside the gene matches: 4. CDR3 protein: CAGGQASYEQYF. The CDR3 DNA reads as TGTGCCGGGGGACAGGCTTCCTACGAGCAGTACTTC.

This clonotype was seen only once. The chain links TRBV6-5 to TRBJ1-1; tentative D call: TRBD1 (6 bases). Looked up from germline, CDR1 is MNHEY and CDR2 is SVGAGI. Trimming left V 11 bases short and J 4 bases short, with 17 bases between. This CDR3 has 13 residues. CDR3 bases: TGTGCCGCGGGGGCAGGCCCGGTCACTGAAGCTTTCTTT. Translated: CAAGAGPVTEAFF.

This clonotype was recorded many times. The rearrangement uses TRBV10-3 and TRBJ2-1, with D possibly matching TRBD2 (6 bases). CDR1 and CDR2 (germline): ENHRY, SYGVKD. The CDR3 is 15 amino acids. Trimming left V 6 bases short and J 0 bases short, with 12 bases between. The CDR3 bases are TGTGCCATCAGACTTAGCGGAAGCTCCTACAATGAGCAGTTCTTC. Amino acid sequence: CAIRLSGSSYNEQFF.

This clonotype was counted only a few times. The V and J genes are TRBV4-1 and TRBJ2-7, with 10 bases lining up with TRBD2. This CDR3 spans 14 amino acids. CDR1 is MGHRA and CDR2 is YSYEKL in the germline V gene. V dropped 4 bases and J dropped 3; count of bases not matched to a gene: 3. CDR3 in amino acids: CASSPSGSIYEQYF. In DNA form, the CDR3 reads TGCGCCAGCAGCCCTAGCGGGAGTATCTACGAGCAGTACTTC.

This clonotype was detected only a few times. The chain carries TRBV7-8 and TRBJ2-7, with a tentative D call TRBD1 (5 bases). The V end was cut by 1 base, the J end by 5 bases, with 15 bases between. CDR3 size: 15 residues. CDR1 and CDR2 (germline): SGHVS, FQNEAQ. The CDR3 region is CASSLGGRASDEQYF. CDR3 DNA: TGTGCCAGCAGCTTAGGGGGCAGGGCGTCGGACGAGCAGTACTTC. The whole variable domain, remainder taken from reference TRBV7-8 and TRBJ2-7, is GAGVSQSPRYKVAKRGQDVALRCDPISGHVSLFWYQQALGQGPEFLTYFQNEAQLDKSGLPSDRFFAERPEGSVSTLKIQRTQQEDSAVYLCASSLGGRASDEQYFGPGTRLTVT.

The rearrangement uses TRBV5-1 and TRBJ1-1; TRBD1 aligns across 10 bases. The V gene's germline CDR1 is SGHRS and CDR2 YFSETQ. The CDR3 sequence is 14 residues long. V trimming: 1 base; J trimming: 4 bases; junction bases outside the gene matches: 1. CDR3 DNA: TGCGCCAGCAGCTTGAGGACAGGGGGCACTGAAGCTTTCTTT. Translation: CASSLRTGGTEAFF.

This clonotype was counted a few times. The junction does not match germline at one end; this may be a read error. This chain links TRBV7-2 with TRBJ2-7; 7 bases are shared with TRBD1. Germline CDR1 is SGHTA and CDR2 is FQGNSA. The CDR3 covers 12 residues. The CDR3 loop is CASSLGTAEQYF. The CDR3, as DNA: TGTGCCAGCAGTTTAGGGACAGCCGAGCAGTACTTC. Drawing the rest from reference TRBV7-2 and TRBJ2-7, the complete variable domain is GAGVSQSPSNKVTEKGKDVELRCDPISGHTALYWYRQSLGQGLEFLIYFQGNSAPDKSGLPSDRFSAERTGGSVSTLTIQRTQQEDSAVYLCASSLGTAEQYFGPGTRLTVT.

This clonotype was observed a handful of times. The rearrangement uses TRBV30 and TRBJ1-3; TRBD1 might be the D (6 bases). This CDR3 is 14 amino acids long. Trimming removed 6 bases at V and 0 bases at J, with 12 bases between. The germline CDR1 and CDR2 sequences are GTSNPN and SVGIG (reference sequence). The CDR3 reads CACTTGSSGNTIYF. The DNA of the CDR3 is TGTGCCTGTACCACAGGGAGCTCTGGAAACACCATATATTTT.

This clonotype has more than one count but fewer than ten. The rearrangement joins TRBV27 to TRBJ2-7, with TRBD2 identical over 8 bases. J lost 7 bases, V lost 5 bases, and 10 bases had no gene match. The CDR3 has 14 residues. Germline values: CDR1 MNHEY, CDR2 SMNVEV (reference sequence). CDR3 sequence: CASSPLAGRGEQYF. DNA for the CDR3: TGTGCCAGCAGTCCCCTAGCGGGTAGAGGGGAGCAGTACTTC.

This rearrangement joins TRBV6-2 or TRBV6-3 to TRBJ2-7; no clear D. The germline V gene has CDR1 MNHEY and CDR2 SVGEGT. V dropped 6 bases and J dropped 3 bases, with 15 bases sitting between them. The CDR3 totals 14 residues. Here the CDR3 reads CASSLTDAVYEQYF. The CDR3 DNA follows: TGTGCCAGCAGCCTCACCGACGCGGTCTACGAGCAGTACTTC.

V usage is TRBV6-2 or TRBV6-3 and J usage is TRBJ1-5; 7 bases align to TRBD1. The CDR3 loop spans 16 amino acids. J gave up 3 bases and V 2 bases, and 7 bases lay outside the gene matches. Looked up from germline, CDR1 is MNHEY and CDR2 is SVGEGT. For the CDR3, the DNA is TGTGCCAGCAGTTACGACGCAGGGGGGAACAATCAGCCCCAGCATTTT. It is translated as CASSYDAGGNNQPQHF.

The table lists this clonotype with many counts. This CDR3 reads CASQSVALYMNTEAFF. Here the CDR3 DNA reads TGTGCCAGCCAGTCCGTCGCTCTTTATATGAACACTGAAGCTTTCTTT. The chain recombines TRBV28 with TRBJ1-1; D not certain. The length of the CDR3 is 16 residues. Trimming left V 8 bases short and J 0 bases short, with 19 bases between. Looked up from germline, CDR1 is MDHEN and CDR2 is SYDVKM.

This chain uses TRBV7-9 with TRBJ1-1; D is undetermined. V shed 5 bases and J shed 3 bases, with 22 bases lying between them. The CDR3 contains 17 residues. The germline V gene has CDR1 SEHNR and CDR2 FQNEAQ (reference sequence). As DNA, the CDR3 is TGTGCCAGCAGCCTACCCCTGGCCCGCTCTCCAGACACTGAAGCTTTCTTT. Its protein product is CASSLPLARSPDTEAFF.

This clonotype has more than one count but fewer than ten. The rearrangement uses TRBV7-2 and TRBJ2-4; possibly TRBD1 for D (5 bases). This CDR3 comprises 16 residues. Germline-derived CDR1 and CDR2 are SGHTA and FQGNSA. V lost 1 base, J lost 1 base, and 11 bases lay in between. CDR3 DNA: TGTGCCAGCAGCTTAGGACAGCCCGGGGCCAAAAACATTCAGTACTTC. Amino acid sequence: CASSLGQPGAKNIQYF.

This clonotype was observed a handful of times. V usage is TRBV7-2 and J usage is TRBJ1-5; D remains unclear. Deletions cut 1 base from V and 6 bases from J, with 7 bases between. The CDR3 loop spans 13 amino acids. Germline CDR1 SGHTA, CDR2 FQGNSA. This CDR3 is CASSLERGQPQHF. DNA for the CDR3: TGTGCCAGCAGCTTAGAACGGGGTCAGCCCCAGCATTTT. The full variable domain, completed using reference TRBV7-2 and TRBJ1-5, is GAGVSQSPSNKVTEKGKDVELRCDPISGHTALYWYRQSLGQGLEFLIYFQGNSAPDKSGLPSDRFSAERTGGSVSTLTIQRTQQEDSAVYLCASSLERGQPQHFGDGTRLSIL.